The clone carrying this TCR beta chain was counted at least ten times. The germline V gene encodes CDR1 DFQATT and CDR2 SNEGSKA (reference sequence). Trimming took off 0 bases at V and 4 bases at J, with 9 bases between the two ends. The CDR3 totals 13 residues. The TCR beta CDR3 regions underwent amplification using RNA transcripts as the source. Carried out on the TCR CDR3, a first-round RT-PCR used the HTBI primer set. TCRdb re-called the multiplex PCR reads with MiXCR, one entry per CDR3 protein. The sample includes approximately 400,000 distinct CDR3 sequences, over 11% of them seen just once. These data belong to a study of T cells in Graves' hyperthyroidism and ophthalmopathy. Study at large: The initial diagnosis was the point when peripheral blood was collected, ahead of any treatment.

Sequenced input: blood. The genes are TRBV20-1 and TRBJ1-2; D remains unclear. The source is a woman aged 55-70 years with Graves' hyperthyroidism. The CDR3 sequence is CSARDQARYGYTF. CDR3 DNA: TGCAGTGCTAGAGATCAGGCCCGCTATGGCTACACCTTC.